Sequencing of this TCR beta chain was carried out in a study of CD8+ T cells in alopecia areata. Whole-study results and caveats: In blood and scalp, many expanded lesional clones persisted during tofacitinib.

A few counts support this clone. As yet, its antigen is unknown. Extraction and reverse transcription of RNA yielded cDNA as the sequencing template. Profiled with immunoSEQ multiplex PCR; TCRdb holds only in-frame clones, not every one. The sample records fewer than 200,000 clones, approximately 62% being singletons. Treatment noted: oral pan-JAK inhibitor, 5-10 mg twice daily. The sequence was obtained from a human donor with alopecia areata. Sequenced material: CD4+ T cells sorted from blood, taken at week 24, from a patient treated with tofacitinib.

The DNA for the CDR3 is TGTGCCAGCTCACAAAATACAGCCTCTGGGGCCAACGTCCTGACTTTC. It specifies CASSQNTASGANVLTF. The chain links TRBV18 to TRBJ2-6; D gene unclear. Trimming removed 4 bases at V and 0 bases at J, with 10 bases between. Looked up from germline, CDR1 is KGHSH and CDR2 is LQKENI. The CDR3 loop spans 16 amino acids. The complete variable domain, with remaining parts taken from reference TRBV18 and TRBJ2-6, reads NAGVMQNPRHLVRRRGQEARLRCSPMKGHSHVYWYRQLPEEGLKFMVYLQKENIIDESGMPKERFSAEFPKEGPSILRIQQVVRGDSAAYFCASSQNTASGANVLTFGAGSRLTVL.